The 7 T cell receptor beta chains below come from one sample, sequenced in a study of T cells in Graves' hyperthyroidism and ophthalmopathy. Amplification of TCR beta CDR3 regions was performed using RNA transcripts as template. Using the HTBI primer set, a first-round RT-PCR was run on the TCR CDR3. TCRdb re-called the multiplex PCR reads with MiXCR, one entry per CDR3 protein. The sample has 700,000 or so distinct CDR3 sequences; less than 20% are singletons. The specimen sequenced was blood. Every receptor here comes from a man aged 18 to 29 with Graves' hyperthyroidism.

This clonotype was seen ten or more times. The chain carries TRBV18 and TRBJ1-3, with D unresolved. The CDR3 is 15 residues long. V was trimmed by 0 bases and J by 2 bases, leaving 8 bases between them. Germline V gene lookup returns CDR1 KGHSH and CDR2 LQKENI. The CDR3 spells CASSPPGTPGNTIYF. CDR3 bases: TGTGCCAGCTCACCACCGGGTACTCCTGGAAACACCATATATTTT.

At least ten counts were recorded for this clonotype. In DNA, the CDR3 is TGTGCCAGCAGTGGGCTACTCGCGAACACCGGGGAGCTGTTTTTT. Translated: CASSGLLANTGELFF. The rearrangement links TRBV2 to TRBJ2-2; D call uncertain. The CDR3 length is 15 residues. The V gene lost 4 bases and the J gene lost 0 bases, with 9 bases spanning the gap. From germline, CDR1 is SNHLY and CDR2 FYNNEI.

The chain links TRBV7-2 to TRBJ1-1; D is unresolved. Looked up from germline, CDR1 is SGHTA and CDR2 is FQGNSA. CDR3 size: 14 residues. Trimming took off 6 bases at V and 12 bases at J, with 23 bases between the two ends. The CDR3 loop reads CASSLRADPAETFF. The DNA for the CDR3 is TGTGCCAGCAGTTTAAGGGCAGACCCAGCCGAAACTTTCTTT. Filled out from reference TRBV7-2 and TRBJ1-1, the complete variable domain reads GAGVSQSPSNKVTEKGKDVELRCDPISGHTALYWYRQSLGQGLEFLIYFQGNSAPDKSGLPSDRFSAERTGGSVSTLTIQRTQQEDSAVYLCASSLRADPAETFFGQGTRLTVV.

Points on this clonotype: A single base separates this from a much larger clone, so it may be a read error. This chain joins TRBV29-1 and TRBJ2-5; D may match TRBD1 or TRBD2 (6 bases each). Germline CDR1 reads SQVTM; CDR2 reads ANQGSEA. CDR3 length: 13 residues. The V end was cut by 3 bases, the J end by 5 bases, with 13 bases between. CDR3 in DNA: TGCAGCGTTGAGTTACAAGGGGGGGAGACCCAGTACTTC. It specifies CSVELQGGETQYF. Filled out from reference TRBV29-1 and TRBJ2-5, the complete variable domain reads SAVISQKPSRDICQRGTSLTIQCQVDSQVTMMFWYRQQPGQSLTLIATANQGSEATYESGFVIDKFPISRPNLTFSTLTVSNMSPEDSSIYLCSVELQGGETQYFGPGTRLLVL.

This clonotype was seen at least ten times. CDR3 loop: CASRDRGGLPNEQFF. The DNA of the CDR3 is TGTGCCAGCAGGGACCGGGGGGGGCTACCAAATGAGCAGTTCTTC. The chain is built from TRBV2 and TRBJ2-1; 8 bases match TRBD2. V trimming: 6 bases; J trimming: 7 bases; junction bases outside the gene matches: 11. Per germline, CDR1 SNHLY and CDR2 FYNNEI. The CDR3 is 15 amino acids. The entire variable domain, with the rest obtained from reference TRBV2 and TRBJ2-1, is as follows: EPEVTQTPSHQVTQMGQEVILRCVPISNHLYFYWYRQILGQKVEFLVSFYNNEISEKSEIFDDQFSVERPDGSNFTLKIRSTKLEDSAMYFCASRDRGGLPNEQFFGPGTRLTVL.

This clonotype has a handful of counts. V is TRBV18 and J is TRBJ2-2; 12 nucleotides line up with TRBD2. The V gene end was trimmed by 0 bases and the J gene end by 4 bases; junction bases not matched to a gene: 6. Germline values: CDR1 KGHSH, CDR2 LQKENI. The CDR3 runs to 18 residues. The CDR3 region is CASSPPASGRVLTGELFF. The CDR3 nucleotides are TGTGCCAGCTCACCACCGGCTAGCGGGAGGGTCCTCACCGGGGAGCTGTTTTTT.

This chain uses TRBV6-2 or TRBV6-3 with TRBJ1-6; TRBD1 aligns across 10 bases. The ends lost 1 base at V and 7 bases at J; junction bases unmatched: 7. The CDR3 totals 17 residues. In germline, CDR1 is MNHEY, CDR2 SVGEGT. CDR3: CASSYYRTGGPNSPLHF. In DNA, the CDR3 is TGTGCCAGCAGTTACTATAGGACAGGGGGGCCAAATTCACCCCTCCACTTT.